These 16 T cell receptor beta chains were sequenced from one sample in a study of blood T cell repertoires in COVID-19. Libraries were prepared by immunoSEQ multiplex PCR; TCRdb keeps only in-frame clonotypes and omits some of them. The profile shows around 250,000 clones, roughly 85% of them singletons. Specimen: PBMCs or T cells enriched from blood (not recorded which). The receptors stem from a woman aged 45-65 years who had recovered from COVID-19.

On this clone itself: This specimen includes other DNA sequences encoding the same CDR3. The gene calls are TRBV28 and TRBJ1-2; a possible D gene is TRBD1 (6 bases). Germline V gene sequence: CDR1 MDHEN, CDR2 SYDVKM. V dropped 3 bases and J dropped 2 bases, with 7 bases sitting between them. This CDR3 comprises 13 residues. CDR3 amino acids: CASSLTGNYGYTF. The CDR3 DNA follows: TGTGCCAGCAGTTTGACAGGAAACTATGGCTACACCTTC.

J is TRBJ2-2 and V is TRBV29-1; D perhaps matches TRBD1 (5 bases). Trimming cost V 4 bases and J 1 base, with 7 bases left between them. CDR1 and CDR2 (germline): SQVTM, ANQGSEA. The CDR3 is 13 amino acids. DNA for the CDR3: TGCAGCGTTGTTACAGGGAACACCGGGGAGCTGTTTTTT. It translates to CSVVTGNTGELFF.

The chain links TRBV7-9 to TRBJ1-6; 8 positions match TRBD1. Germline V gives CDR1 SEHNR, CDR2 FQNEAQ (reference sequence). With V trimmed by 3 bases and J by 7 bases, 5 bases remained unmatched. This CDR3 is 15 amino acids long. The CDR3 spells CASSFDRGGNSPLHF. CDR3 coding DNA: TGTGCCAGCAGCTTCGACAGGGGAGGCAATTCACCCCTCCACTTT.

In this sample, this clone turned up a few times. V is TRBV5-1 and J is TRBJ2-2; 9 nucleotides match TRBD2. With V trimmed by 4 bases and J by 3 bases, 4 bases remained unmatched. The CDR3 totals 15 residues. Germline CDR1 is SGHRS and CDR2 is YFSETQ. DNA for the CDR3: TGCGCCAGCAGCGGGGTAGCGGGAGACACCGGGGAGCTGTTTTTT. Amino acids: CASSGVAGDTGELFF.

This chain connects TRBV3-1 (or the pseudogene TRBV3-2) to TRBJ1-4; D is unresolved. CDR3 length: 14 amino acids. CDR1 is LGHDT and CDR2 is YNNKEL in the germline V gene (reference sequence). Trimming removed 1 base from V and 10 bases from J, with 13 bases in between. This CDR3 is CASSQAQSRGKLFF. For the CDR3, the DNA is TGTGCCAGCAGCCAAGCCCAATCCCGGGGAAAACTGTTTTTT.

The V and J genes are TRBV4-2 and TRBJ1-2; possible D gene TRBD1, 5 bases. V shed 0 bases and J shed 4 bases, with 12 bases lying between them. Germline V gives CDR1 LGHNA, CDR2 YNFKEQ. The CDR3 is made up of 15 amino acids. The CDR3 here is CASSQDLRQIYGYTF. The CDR3 DNA reads as TGTGCCAGCAGCCAAGATCTCAGACAGATCTATGGCTACACCTTC.

The V and J genes are TRBV11-3 and TRBJ2-3; 13 bases are a match to TRBD2. Germline trimming cut 4 bases from V and 7 bases from J; bases unmatched to any gene: 8. CDR3 length equals 16 residues. Germline V gives CDR1 SGHNT, CDR2 YENEEA. DNA of the CDR3: TGTGCCAGCAGCTCCACGACTAGCGGGAGGAGTTATACGCAGTATTTT. It encodes CASSSTTSGRSYTQYF.

The rearrangement uses TRBV27 and TRBJ2-7, with 9 bases fitting TRBD1. CDR1 and CDR2 from the germline V gene are MNHEY and SMNVEV (reference sequence). The V segment lost 6 bases and the J segment 4 bases; nucleotides outside the gene matches: 1. The length of the CDR3 is 12 residues. CDR3 in DNA: TGTGCCAGCAGGGGACAGGGTTACGAGCAGTACTTC. It is translated as CASRGQGYEQYF.

The chain combines TRBV5-1 with TRBJ1-1; D gene uncertain. Trimming removed 0 bases at V and 6 bases at J, with 9 bases between. Looked up from germline, CDR1 is SGHRS and CDR2 is YFSETQ. The length of the CDR3 is 13 residues. The CDR3 DNA is TGCGCCAGCAGCTTGGACAGTTTCGCTGAAGCTTTCTTT. It is translated as CASSLDSFAEAFF.

J is TRBJ2-5 and V is TRBV28; D perhaps matches TRBD1 (5 bases). The germline V and J ends were trimmed by 3 bases and 1 base, with 12 bases remaining between them. This CDR3 comprises 15 residues. CDR1 and CDR2 (germline): MDHEN, SYDVKM. CDR3 loop: CASSFSAGSQETQYF. The CDR3 coding sequence is TGTGCCAGCAGTTTTTCGGCAGGGTCCCAAGAGACCCAGTACTTC.

This chain links TRBV3-1 (or the pseudogene TRBV3-2) with TRBJ1-1; D may be TRBD1 (6 bases). Germline CDR1 LGHDT, CDR2 YNNKEL (reference sequence). The CDR3 loop spans 16 amino acids. Trimming shortened V by 3 bases and J by 1 base, and 15 bases separated the two germline ends. This CDR3 is CASSHPPRGQNTEAFF. CDR3 in DNA: TGTGCCAGCAGCCACCCCCCTCGGGGACAGAACACTGAAGCTTTCTTT.

V and J are TRBV4-1 and TRBJ2-7; 9 bases are shared with TRBD2. Per the germline V gene, CDR1 is MGHRA and CDR2 is YSYEKL. Trimming removed 4 bases from V and 1 base from J; junction bases left unmatched: 8. The CDR3 has 16 residues. The CDR3 here is CASSPLGLAGSYEQYF. CDR3 nucleotides: TGCGCCAGCAGCCCCCTCGGGCTAGCGGGGTCCTACGAGCAGTACTTC.

The chain is built from TRBV18 and TRBJ1-4; D gene unclear. This CDR3 comprises 12 residues. Trimming took off 3 bases at V and 10 bases at J, with 9 bases between the two ends. Germline V gene data show CDR1 as KGHSH and CDR2 as LQKENI. CDR3 region: CASSPDEGKLFF. In nucleotides, the CDR3 is TGTGCCAGCTCACCTGACGAGGGAAAACTGTTTTTT.

The genes are TRBV28 and TRBJ2-7; TRBD1 is a possible D gene (6 bases). This CDR3 has 14 amino acids. In germline, CDR1 is MDHEN, CDR2 SYDVKM. V was clipped by 4 bases and J by 1 base, with 11 bases between them. The CDR3 DNA reads as TGTGCCAGCAGTTCCTACGGACAGTCCTACGAGCAGTACTTC. Amino acid sequence: CASSSYGQSYEQYF.

A remark on this clone: An end of the junction differs from the germline gene, which may be a read error. The CDR3 sequence is CASRLMGGALWAF. For the CDR3, the DNA is TGTGCCAGCAGGTTGATGGGAGGTGCCCTCTGGGCCTTC. J is TRBJ1-2 and V is TRBV3-1 (or the pseudogene TRBV3-2); no clear D. This CDR3 is built from 13 residues. The germline V gene has CDR1 LGHDT and CDR2 YNNKEL (reference sequence).

This chain links TRBV7-9 with TRBJ1-2; D uncertain. The CDR3 runs 15 residues. The germline V gene has CDR1 SEHNR and CDR2 FQNEAQ (reference sequence). V shed 6 bases and J shed 0 bases, with 14 bases lying between them. CDR3 residues: CASRDWSTTNYGYTF. CDR3 nucleotide sequence: TGTGCCAGCAGGGATTGGAGTACGACTAACTATGGCTACACCTTC.